This TCR beta chain was sequenced during a study of cytomegalovirus exposure and HLA in healthy donors. V lost 0 bases to trimming and J lost 5 bases; unmatched junction nucleotides: 5. This CDR3 contains 15 residues. Germline loops: CDR1 SGDLS, CDR2 YYNGEE. The PCR made use of 60 Vbeta and 13 Jbeta primers. Measured with immunoSEQ multiplex PCR; TCRdb has only the in-frame clones, and not every one. The sample records about 170,000 clones, roughly 77% being singletons. The chain links TRBV9 to TRBJ2-3; 8 bases agree with TRBD2. Sequencing was done on a sample of PBMCs. The sequence was obtained from a woman aged 45 to 65 in good health and CMV-seropositive. CDR3 sequence (DNA): TGTGCCAGCAGCGTAGACGGGGGGGCCTTAGATACGCAGTATTTT. This gives the protein CASSVDGGALDTQYF.